These 14 T cell receptor beta chains came from one sample sequenced in a study of cytomegalovirus exposure and HLA in healthy donors. Use of 60 Vbeta and 13 Jbeta primers characterized the PCR. Generated by immunoSEQ multiplex PCR, the TCRdb table keeps only in-frame clones and is missing some. The sample consists of approximately 150,000 clones, less than 90% of them appearing once. Input material: PBMCs. The source of these receptors is a man aged 50 to 59 in good health and CMV-seropositive.

The chain links TRBV12-5 to TRBJ2-1, with 14 bases identical to TRBD2. V dropped 7 bases and J dropped 8; count of bases not matched to a gene: 7. The germline gives CDR1 LGHNT, CDR2 FRNRAP. This CDR3 is built from 15 residues. The CDR3 DNA follows: TGTGCTAGTGCTCTGGGACTAGCGGGAGTCGATGAGCAGTTCTTC. Encoded protein: CASALGLAGVDEQFF. Together with reference TRBV12-5 and TRBJ2-1, the CDR3 gives the full variable domain: DARVTQTPRHKVTEMGQEVTMRCQPILGHNTVFWYRQTMMQGLELLAYFRNRAPLDDSGMPKDRFSAEMPDATLATLKIQPSEPRDSAVYFCASALGLAGVDEQFFGPGTRLTVL.

This chain uses TRBV7-9 with TRBJ1-1; D is unresolved. With 2 bases removed from V and 1 base from J, the gap between germline ends came to 5 bases. The CDR3 covers 13 residues. Germline V gives CDR1 SEHNR, CDR2 FQNEAQ (reference sequence). The CDR3 is CASSLYGNTEAFF. As DNA, the CDR3 is TGTGCCAGCAGCTTATACGGGAACACTGAAGCTTTCTTT.

In its sample, this clone was seen once. This sequence joins TRBV6-5 and TRBJ1-2; 7 nucleotides agree with TRBD1. The CDR3 loop spans 12 amino acids. CDR1 and CDR2 (germline): MNHEY, SVGAGI. J gave up 7 bases and V 5 bases, and 4 bases lay outside the gene matches. CDR3 residues: CASSRQGGGYTF. DNA of the CDR3: TGTGCCAGCAGTCGGCAGGGGGGTGGCTACACCTTC.

The chain is built from TRBV21-1 and TRBJ1-6; the table names TRBD1, a call not compared with the DNA. TRBV21-1 constitutes a pseudogene. This CDR3 comprises 13 residues. The CDR3 reads CASSKDKGQTHHF. The CDR3, as DNA: TGTGCCAGCAGCAAGGACAAGGGACAAACCCACCACTTT.

The CDR3, as DNA: TGTGCCACCAGCCCTTCGACAGGGGAACAATACGAGCAGTACTTC. Translation: CATSPSTGEQYEQYF. This chain joins TRBV15 and TRBJ2-7; the match to TRBD1 covers 8 bases. Germline V CDR1 and CDR2: LNHNV, YYDKDF (reference sequence). J was trimmed by 4 bases and V by 5 bases; bases with no gene match: 10. The CDR3 spans 15 residues.

In this sample, this clone turned up once. The V gene is TRBV19, the J gene TRBJ1-1; 7 bases match TRBD1. This CDR3 has 13 residues. Germline CDR1 LNHDA, CDR2 SQIVND (reference sequence). Trimming removed 6 bases from V and 4 bases from J; junction bases left unmatched: 5. CDR3 sequence (DNA): TGTGCCAGTAGAATCCGGGACAGCACTGAAGCTTTCTTT. As protein: CASRIRDSTEAFF.

In this sample, this clone turned up a few times. The rearrangement joins TRBV7-2 to TRBJ2-7, with D perhaps matching TRBD2 (5 bases). V was clipped by 4 bases and J by 5 bases, with 21 bases between them. This CDR3 is 16 amino acids long. CDR1 and CDR2 (germline): SGHTA, FQGNSA. The CDR3 region has the DNA TGTGCCAGCAGCTCCGTAGCTTTGGGGAGTCTCAACGAGCAGTACTTC. Residues: CASSSVALGSLNEQYF. Drawing the rest from reference TRBV7-2 and TRBJ2-7, the complete variable domain is GAGVSQSPSNKVTEKGKDVELRCDPISGHTALYWYRQSLGQGLEFLIYFQGNSAPDKSGLPSDRFSAERTGGSVSTLTIQRTQQEDSAVYLCASSSVALGSLNEQYFGPGTRLTVT.

The chain recombines TRBV5-1 with TRBJ2-3; 8 bases map to TRBD2. This CDR3 contains 16 residues. The V gene's germline CDR1 is SGHRS and CDR2 YFSETQ. With 4 bases clipped from V and 3 bases from J, the junction kept 10 bases outside the gene matches. The CDR3 DNA sequence: TGCGCCAGCAGCCCCCCGGGACTAGGAGGAACAGATACGCAGTATTTT. Amino acid sequence: CASSPPGLGGTDTQYF.

The chain recombines TRBV29-1 with TRBJ1-2; perhaps TRBD1 as D (5 bases). CDR3 length: 13 residues. V was shortened by 2 bases and J by 4 bases, with 11 bases between the two germline ends. Germline assignment: CDR1 SQVTM and CDR2 ANQGSEA. The CDR3, as DNA: TGCAGCGTTGAAAAAGGGGTCTCCTATGGCTACACCTTC. Its protein is CSVEKGVSYGYTF.

The chain combines TRBV27 with TRBJ2-1; TRBD1 agrees at 10 bases. J gave up 9 bases and V 3 bases, and 8 bases lay outside the gene matches. Germline assignment: CDR1 MNHEY and CDR2 SMNVEV (reference sequence). This CDR3 is 15 amino acids long. CDR3: CASSFQDRGSSEQFF. The CDR3 nucleotides read TGTGCCAGCAGTTTCCAGGACAGGGGGTCGAGTGAGCAGTTCTTC.

The chain is built from TRBV28 and TRBJ2-4, with TRBD1 matching 10 bases. Looked up from germline, CDR1 is MDHEN and CDR2 is SYDVKM. After removal of 6 bases from V and 8 bases from J, the junction contained 4 bases not matched to a gene. The CDR3 covers 13 residues. For the CDR3, the DNA is TGTGCCAGCAGCCCGGGACAGGGGTACATTCAGTACTTC. It codes for CASSPGQGYIQYF.

The rearrangement joins TRBV19 to TRBJ2-1; possible D gene TRBD2, 6 bases. Germline loops: CDR1 LNHDA, CDR2 SQIVND (reference sequence). The CDR3 extends over 14 amino acids. V was clipped by 3 bases and J by 7 bases, with 13 bases between them. The chain's CDR3 is CASSMVGSRNEQFF. CDR3 DNA sequence: TGTGCCAGTAGTATGGTCGGGAGTCGAAATGAGCAGTTCTTC.

This chain connects TRBV5-1 to TRBJ2-6; TRBD2 might be the D (5 bases). V lost 7 bases, J lost 0 bases, and 11 bases lay in between. CDR3 length equals 15 residues. CDR1 SGHRS and CDR2 YFSETQ come from the germline V gene. The DNA for the CDR3 is TGCGCCAGCGGGCAAGGGAGCTCTGGGGCCAACGTCCTGACTTTC. The encoded protein is CASGQGSSGANVLTF.

The J gene is TRBJ2-7, the V gene TRBV18, with 9 bases matching TRBD2. The CDR3 length is 16 residues. With 2 bases clipped from V and 2 bases from J, the junction kept 7 bases outside the gene matches. Germline lookup yields CDR1 KGHSH and CDR2 LQKENI. The CDR3 DNA reads TGTGCCAGCTCACCAATCGGTCTAGCGGGGACCTACGAGCAGTACTTC. Translating gives CASSPIGLAGTYEQYF. The entire variable domain, with the rest obtained from reference TRBV18 and TRBJ2-7, is as follows: NAGVMQNPRHLVRRRGQEARLRCSPMKGHSHVYWYRQLPEEGLKFMVYLQKENIIDESGMPKERFSAEFPKEGPSILRIQQVVRGDSAAYFCASSPIGLAGTYEQYFGPGTRLTVT.